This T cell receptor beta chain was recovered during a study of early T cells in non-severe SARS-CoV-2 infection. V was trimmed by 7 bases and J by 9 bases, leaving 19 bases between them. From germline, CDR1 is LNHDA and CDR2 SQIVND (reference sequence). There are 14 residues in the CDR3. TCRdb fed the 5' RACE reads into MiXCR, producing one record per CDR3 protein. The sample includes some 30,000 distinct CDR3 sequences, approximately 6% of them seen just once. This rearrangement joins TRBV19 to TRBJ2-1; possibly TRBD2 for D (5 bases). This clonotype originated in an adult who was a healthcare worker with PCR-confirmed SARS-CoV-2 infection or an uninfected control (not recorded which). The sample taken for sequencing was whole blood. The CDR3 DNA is TGTGCCAGTACTCAGAACATCCTTGCGGGTGAGCAGTTCTTC. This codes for CASTQNILAGEQFF.